This TCR beta chain stems from a study of CD8 T cells in ankylosing spondylitis. Notes on this clonotype: Antigen unknown.

Germline loops: CDR1 SNHLY, CDR2 FYNNEI. With 8 bases removed from V and 6 bases from J, the gap between germline ends came to 14 bases. The CDR3 length is 12 residues. The study, taken as a whole, reports: A subset of motif variants has previously been described in the synovial fluid and blood of reactive arthritis. Enrichment of disease-linked clones was reportedly significant in matched ankylosing spondylitis synovial fluid.

Quantitative 5'-RACE with molecular barcodes generated TCR beta libraries. TCRdb itself ran the 5' RACE reads through MiXCR, one entry per CDR3 protein. The table has a few hundred thousand distinct CDR3 sequences, 15% to 20% seen once. The receptor's source is a male donor with ankylosing spondylitis or in good health (not recorded which). The V and J genes are TRBV2 and TRBJ2-7; maybe TRBD1 (5 bases). Material: blood, either unsorted or a sorted T cell fraction (not recorded which). The CDR3 DNA reads as TGTGCCAGCGGTCACAGGTATTTCGAGCAGTACTTC. It specifies CASGHRYFEQYF.